The 32 T cell receptor beta chains below come from one sample, sequenced in a study of cytomegalovirus exposure and HLA in healthy donors. The assay was immunoSEQ multiplex PCR, and TCRdb's table has in-frame clones only and misses some. The data contain roughly 98,000 clones, around 85% of them seen just once; the ten biggest clones take up 3.9%. Sequencing was performed on PBMCs. These TCRs come from a woman aged 30 to 39 in good health and CMV-seronegative.

The chain uses TRBV2 and TRBJ1-5; 9 bases align to TRBD1. V lost 5 bases to trimming and J lost 5 bases; unmatched junction nucleotides: 7. The germline gives CDR1 SNHLY, CDR2 FYNNEI. The CDR3 is made up of 15 amino acids. The CDR3: CASSSSQGAYQPQHF. DNA for the CDR3: TGTGCCAGCAGTTCTTCACAGGGGGCGTATCAGCCCCAGCATTTT. Combining the CDR3 with reference TRBV2 and TRBJ1-5 gives the whole variable domain EPEVTQTPSHQVTQMGQEVILRCVPISNHLYFYWYRQILGQKVEFLVSFYNNEISEKSEIFDDQFSVERPDGSNFTLKIRSTKLEDSAMYFCASSSSQGAYQPQHFGDGTRLSIL.

The chain has TRBV10-3 and TRBJ2-7, with 8 bases matching TRBD1. V shed 2 bases and J 8 bases; nucleotides not matched to a gene: 8. From germline, CDR1 is ENHRY and CDR2 SYGVKD. The CDR3 extends over 14 amino acids. The CDR3 reads CAISEGRQGAKQYF. DNA for the CDR3: TGTGCCATCAGTGAGGGCCGCCAGGGGGCTAAGCAGTACTTC.

The J gene is TRBJ1-4, the V gene TRBV28; D gene uncertain. Germline V gives CDR1 MDHEN, CDR2 SYDVKM. The CDR3 covers 13 residues. The ends were cut back, 8 bases at V and 0 bases at J, with 7 bases in the middle. The CDR3 nucleotides are TGTGCCAGCCGGAGGGCAACTAATGAAAAACTGTTTTTT. Translated: CASRRATNEKLFF.

The chain links TRBV6-5 to TRBJ2-3, with D hard to call. The V end lost 2 bases, the J end lost 1 base, and 7 bases lay between the germline ends. Per germline, CDR1 MNHEY and CDR2 SVGAGI. The CDR3 is 14 amino acids. CDR3 in DNA: TGTGCCAGCAGTTACGGGCACGGCACAGATACGCAGTATTTT. Translated: CASSYGHGTDTQYF.

The CDR3 region has the DNA TGTGCCAGCAGCCCAGGAAGTGGGGAGGGCCGGAATGAGCAGTTCTTC. This translates into CASSPGSGEGRNEQFF. This chain connects TRBV27 to TRBJ2-1; TRBD2 agrees at 7 bases. The CDR3 runs to 16 residues. CDR1 is MNHEY, CDR2 SMNVEV, per germline (reference sequence). V was pared by 6 bases and J by 7 bases, with 15 bases of the junction left unmatched.

The rearrangement joins TRBV7-2 to TRBJ2-1; 8 nucleotides align to TRBD2. Germline V gene lookup returns CDR1 SGHTA and CDR2 FQGNSA. The length of the CDR3 is 14 residues. Losses at the gene ends were 3 bases for V and 9 bases for J; bases not matched to a gene: 7. The CDR3 here is CASSFGLASLEQFF. CDR3 DNA: TGTGCCAGCAGCTTCGGACTAGCATCCCTTGAGCAGTTCTTC.

This rearrangement joins TRBV6-1 to TRBJ1-2, with TRBD1 matching over 7 bases. CDR1 is MNHNS, CDR2 SASEGT, per germline. The CDR3 has 16 residues. V shed 4 bases, J shed 1 base, and the junction held 9 bases outside the gene matches. CDR3 nucleotide sequence: TGTGCCAGCAGTGCCGGGACAGAGGCTAATAACTATGGCTACACCTTC. This codes for CASSAGTEANNYGYTF.

V gene TRBV5-4 combines with J gene TRBJ2-3; D remains unclear. Trimming cost V 2 bases and J 1 base, with 11 bases left between them. CDR1 and CDR2 (germline): SGHNT, YYREEE (reference sequence). This CDR3 has 15 residues. CDR3 sequence (DNA): TGTGCCAGCAGCTTCCGGGTCCCGGGCACAGATACGCAGTATTTT. Translating it yields CASSFRVPGTDTQYF. The whole variable domain, filled in from reference TRBV5-4 and TRBJ2-3, reads ETGVTQSPTHLIKTRGQQVTLRCSSQSGHNTVSWYQQALGQGPQFIFQYYREEENGRGNFPPRFSGLQFPNYSSELNVNALELDDSALYLCASSFRVPGTDTQYFGPGTRLTVL.

The CDR3 nucleotides are TGTGCCATCAGTGAGTCCGCCCCGGGACTAGCGGGAGATAGAGAATTGGACATTCAGTACTTC. It codes for CAISESAPGLAGDRELDIQYF. This chain connects TRBV10-3 to TRBJ2-4; 14 bases align to TRBD2. The V and J ends lost 0 bases and 8 bases, in that order; junction bases with no gene match: 18. Germline CDR1 ENHRY, CDR2 SYGVKD. This CDR3 region has 21 residues.

The V and J genes are TRBV2 and TRBJ1-3; D is possibly TRBD1 (5 bases). V lost 6 bases and J 4 bases, leaving 13 bases between the germline ends. Germline CDR1 reads SNHLY; CDR2 reads FYNNEI. The CDR3 covers 14 residues. CDR3 coding DNA: TGTGCCAGCAGACCCCTTCAGGGCGGAAACACCATATATTTT. Its protein is CASRPLQGGNTIYF.

This clone came up many times. The genes are TRBV5-4 and TRBJ2-2; TRBD1 is a possible D gene (6 bases). CDR1 is SGHNT and CDR2 is YYREEE in the germline V gene (reference sequence). Trimming took 2 bases from V and 6 from J, leaving 8 bases between them. This CDR3 has 13 residues. The chain's CDR3 is CASSFWGPGELFF. The CDR3 region has the DNA TGTGCCAGCAGCTTTTGGGGGCCCGGGGAGCTGTTTTTT.

The rearrangement joins TRBV6-5 to TRBJ1-2; D gene unclear. V lost 2 bases, J lost 2 bases, and 6 bases lay in between. Looked up from germline, CDR1 is MNHEY and CDR2 is SVGAGI. CDR3 length equals 13 residues. The CDR3 sequence: CASSYDGNYGYTF. DNA of the CDR3: TGTGCCAGCAGTTACGACGGGAACTATGGCTACACCTTC.

J is TRBJ2-1 and V is TRBV5-1; 14 nucleotides line up with TRBD2. CDR1 SGHRS and CDR2 YFSETQ come from the germline V gene. With 7 bases clipped from V and 7 bases from J, the junction kept 10 bases outside the gene matches. This CDR3 has 16 amino acids. CDR3 region: CASLPGLAGVGNEQFF. CDR3 DNA sequence: TGCGCCAGCCTGCCGGGACTAGCGGGAGTGGGAAATGAGCAGTTCTTC. Complete variable domain (other parts from reference TRBV5-1 and TRBJ2-1): KAGVTQTPRYLIKTRGQQVTLSCSPISGHRSVSWYQQTPGQGLQFLFEYFSETQRNKGNFPGRFSGRQFSNSRSEMNVSTLELGDSALYLCASLPGLAGVGNEQFFGPGTRLTVL.

The chain is built from TRBV5-1 and TRBJ1-2; TRBD1 matches 7 bases. V lost 4 bases to trimming and J lost 8 bases; unmatched junction nucleotides: 11. Germline V gene sequence: CDR1 SGHRS, CDR2 YFSETQ. This CDR3 comprises 14 residues. The CDR3 bases are TGCGCCAGCAGCCCGACAGGGTGGGATGACGGCTACACCTTC. As protein: CASSPTGWDDGYTF.

This clone has only a few counts. This rearrangement joins TRBV13 to TRBJ2-2, with TRBD1 matching over 8 bases. CDR3 size: 15 residues. Germline V gene data show CDR1 as PRHDT and CDR2 as FYEKMQ (reference sequence). The V gene end was trimmed by 6 bases and the J gene end by 1 base; junction bases not matched to a gene: 4. In DNA form, the CDR3 reads TGTGCCAGCAGGCGCAGGGGGCGGAACACCGGGGAGCTGTTTTTT. As protein: CASRRRGRNTGELFF.

The chain combines TRBV6-6 with TRBJ2-4; D might be TRBD1 (5 bases). The length of the CDR3 is 14 residues. Germline assignment: CDR1 MNHNY and CDR2 SVGAGI (reference sequence). V was pared by 7 bases and J by 0 bases, with 10 bases between. CDR3 sequence reads: CASIPREAKNIQYF. For the CDR3, the DNA is TGTGCCAGCATCCCCAGGGAAGCCAAAAACATTCAGTACTTC.

V and J are TRBV7-9 and TRBJ2-1; 7 nucleotides align to TRBD2. The CDR3 length is 17 residues. V lost 0 bases and J lost 4; bases outside the gene matches: 9. Germline CDR1 is SEHNR and CDR2 is FQNEAQ (reference sequence). The CDR3 coding sequence is TGTGCCAGCAGCTTAGCGCTAAGCGGGATTAGTTACAATGAGCAGTTCTTC. It encodes CASSLALSGISYNEQFF.

The chain joins TRBV21-1 to TRBJ1-2. TRBV21-1 is annotated as a pseudogene. The CDR3 loop spans 13 amino acids. The CDR3 loop reads CASSKALRHGYTF. CDR3 nucleotides: TGTGCCAGCAGCAAAGCACTCCGTCATGGCTACACCTTC.

This clone was picked up a small number of times. The chain has TRBV29-1 and TRBJ2-1, with D hard to call. V shed 5 bases and J shed 13 bases, with 15 bases lying between them. The CDR3 loop spans 11 amino acids. The germline V gene encodes CDR1 SQVTM and CDR2 ANQGSEA. CDR3 sequence: CSVRQDLSQFF. The CDR3 region has the DNA TGCAGCGTTAGGCAGGATCTTTCACAGTTCTTC.

The rearrangement uses TRBV29-1 and TRBJ2-1; 7 bases match TRBD2. J lost 6 bases, V lost 5 bases, and 7 bases had no gene match. The germline V gene encodes CDR1 SQVTM and CDR2 ANQGSEA. This CDR3 comprises 13 residues. The CDR3 coding sequence is TGCAGCGTTCCTCCGACGGGGGGCAATGAGCAGTTCTTC. Amino acids: CSVPPTGGNEQFF.

The J gene is TRBJ2-7, the V gene TRBV27; 8 bases match TRBD1. The germline V gene has CDR1 MNHEY and CDR2 SMNVEV (reference sequence). J gave up 3 bases and V 5 bases, and 9 bases lay outside the gene matches. CDR3 length: 15 amino acids. DNA of the CDR3: TGTGCCAGCAGTACCAAAGGGACAGGTGGCTACGAGCAGTACTTC. Encoded protein: CASSTKGTGGYEQYF.

The V gene is TRBV4-1, the J gene TRBJ1-2, with D maybe TRBD1 (6 bases). This CDR3 is built from 13 residues. V was trimmed by 0 bases and J by 7 bases, leaving 9 bases between them. From germline, CDR1 is MGHRA and CDR2 YSYEKL. In DNA form, the CDR3 reads TGCGCCAGCAGCCAAGATCAAGGGGGTGGCTACACCTTC. Translation: CASSQDQGGGYTF.

V is TRBV29-1 and J is TRBJ2-3, with 9 bases matching TRBD1. Per germline, CDR1 SQVTM and CDR2 ANQGSEA. The CDR3 covers 13 residues. J lost 3 bases, V lost 7 bases, and 5 bases had no gene match. CDR3 sequence (DNA): TGCAGCGGGACGGGGACAGGGACAGATACGCAGTATTTT. This codes for CSGTGTGTDTQYF.

J is TRBJ1-4 and V is TRBV18, with TRBD1 matching 9 bases. V lost 1 base and J lost 6; bases outside the gene matches: 0. Germline V CDR1 and CDR2: KGHSH, LQKENI. The CDR3 sequence is 14 residues long. The CDR3 DNA follows: TGTGCCAGCTCACCACGGACAGGGGATGAAAAACTGTTTTTT. Protein product: CASSPRTGDEKLFF.

The genes are TRBV9 and TRBJ1-3; D might be TRBD1 (5 bases). In germline, CDR1 is SGDLS, CDR2 YYNGEE. This CDR3 comprises 16 residues. V lost 0 bases, J lost 0 bases, and 10 bases lay in between. CDR3 in DNA: TGTGCCAGCAGCGTAGAGGGGTTTATCTCTGGAAACACCATATATTTT. This codes for CASSVEGFISGNTIYF.

This chain uses TRBV5-1 with TRBJ2-3, with 9 bases fitting TRBD2. Germline CDR1 and CDR2: SGHRS and YFSETQ. The CDR3 consists of 15 residues. With V trimmed by 0 bases and J by 4 bases, 3 bases remained unmatched. CDR3 in amino acids: CASSLVAGGPDTQYF. In DNA, the CDR3 is TGCGCCAGCAGCTTGGTTGCGGGGGGGCCAGATACGCAGTATTTT.

This clone was observed a single time. The CDR3 DNA reads TGCGCCAGCAGCTTACAGGGGTGGGAGAATGAGCAGTTCTTC. Translation: CASSLQGWENEQFF. This chain uses TRBV5-1 with TRBJ2-1; 7 nucleotides agree with TRBD1. The CDR3 spans 14 residues. Per germline, CDR1 SGHRS and CDR2 YFSETQ. V trimming: 2 bases; J trimming: 7 bases; junction bases outside the gene matches: 6.

V gene TRBV29-1 combines with J gene TRBJ2-7; no definite D call. The CDR3 sequence is 11 residues long. V shed 4 bases and J shed 3 bases, with 7 bases lying between them. CDR1 and CDR2 from the germline V gene are SQVTM and ANQGSEA. The CDR3 sequence: CSVVYNYEQYF. For the CDR3, the DNA is TGCAGCGTTGTATATAACTACGAGCAGTACTTC.

The rearrangement links TRBV6-5 to TRBJ2-4, with a weak D call TRBD1 (6 bases). CDR3 length: 15 amino acids. Germline V gives CDR1 MNHEY, CDR2 SVGAGI. V was trimmed by 6 bases and J by 1 base, leaving 13 bases between them. The CDR3 sequence is CASRPTRGAKNIQYF. The CDR3 DNA is TGTGCCAGCAGACCTACCAGGGGTGCCAAAAACATTCAGTACTTC.

The rearrangement links TRBV7-2 to TRBJ2-3, with D perhaps TRBD2 (5 bases). Per germline, CDR1 SGHTA and CDR2 FQGNSA. Trimming removed 5 bases from V and 2 bases from J, with 8 bases in between. The CDR3 runs 13 residues. CDR3 DNA sequence: TGTGCCAGCAGCCGGACTGCCACAGATACGCAGTATTTT. Amino acid sequence: CASSRTATDTQYF.

Written as DNA, the CDR3 is TGTGCCAGCAGTCGGTCTAAAAACCAAAACATTCAGTACTTC. Translated: CASSRSKNQNIQYF. V gene TRBV28 combines with J gene TRBJ2-4; D gene uncertain. This CDR3 region has 14 residues. Trimming removed 5 bases from V and 5 bases from J, with 13 bases in between. CDR1 is MDHEN and CDR2 is SYDVKM in the germline V gene.

CDR3 in DNA: TGTGCCAGCGGCCGCTCTGGGGCCAACGTCCTGACTTTC. It yields the protein CASGRSGANVLTF. The chain employs TRBV9 and TRBJ2-6; D is uncertain. The germline CDR1 and CDR2 sequences are SGDLS and YYNGEE. V lost 7 bases and J lost 0, with 5 bases in between. The CDR3 is 13 amino acids. Together with reference TRBV9 and TRBJ2-6, the CDR3 gives the full variable domain: DSGVTQTPKHLITATGQRVTLRCSPRSGDLSVYWYQQSLDQGLQFLIQYYNGEERAKGNILERFSAQQFPDLHSELNLSSLELGDSALYFCASGRSGANVLTFGAGSRLTVL.